This T cell receptor (beta chain) was sequenced during a study of blood T cells in healthy people across ages. In germline, CDR1 is KGHDR, CDR2 SFDVKD. This CDR3 contains 14 residues. V was clipped by 1 base and J by 3 bases, with 8 bases between them. Primed by a sample-barcoded 5' primer and a J-beta primer mix, a second PCR proceeded for roughly 6 to 12 cycles. TCRdb ran MiXCR on the 5' RACE reads and lists one entry per CDR3 protein. The sample has 500,000 to 650,000 distinct CDR3 sequences; around 27% are singletons. This sample was also put to use in a study of T cells of mothers and their children.

The specimen was blood. The V and J genes are TRBV24-1 and TRBJ1-1, with D possibly TRBD1 on 6 matching bases. This TCR was sampled from a boy between 2 and 10 years old in good health. CDR3 DNA sequence: TGTGCCACCAGTGATTTACAGGGATACACTGAAGCTTTCTTT. Protein sequence: CATSDLQGYTEAFF.